A single T cell receptor (beta chain) is shown here with its context. As yet, its antigen is unknown. The source of the sample is a study of T cell responses to AZD1222 COVID-19 vaccine. Timing groups of about 4 and about 12 weeks for second doses were pooled. Germline CDR1 is SEHNR and CDR2 is FQNEAQ (reference sequence). The CDR3 consists of 16 residues. V lost 6 bases and J 4 bases, leaving 19 bases between the germline ends. Profiled with immunoSEQ multiplex PCR; TCRdb holds only in-frame clones, not every one. In the table there are around 150,000 clones, 85% to 95% of which are singletons. Findings and caveats of the study: White British ancestry dominated among donors, who included more females, and clonal diversity was possibly underestimated. Without day 14 samples, only post-peak T cell repertoires were studied. Spike-specific TCR repertoires showed rising breadth and depth after two AZD1222 doses.

The specimen was peripheral blood, collected 28 days after the second AZD1222 dose. The TCR sequence derives from an adult who received the AZD1222 COVID-19 vaccine. V usage is TRBV7-9 and J usage is TRBJ1-5; a possible D gene is TRBD1 (6 bases). The CDR3, as DNA: TGTGCCAGCAGGGACCCGAAGGGGGGCGGTAATCAGCCCCAGCATTTT. Amino acid sequence: CASRDPKGGGNQPQHF. The variable domain in full, with the rest retrieved from reference TRBV7-9 and TRBJ1-5, is DTGVSQNPRHKITKRGQNVTFRCDPISEHNRLYWYRQTLGQGPEFLTYFQNEAQLEKSRLLSDRFSAERPKGSFSTLEIQRTEQGDSAMYLCASRDPKGGGNQPQHFGDGTRLSIL.